A selection of T cell receptor beta chains follows, all from one sample in a study of blood T cells in healthy people across ages. TCRdb called the 5' RACE reads again in MiXCR, with one record for every CDR3 protein. The table shows about 930,000 distinct CDR3 sequences, with about 27% occurring only once. These same records also appear under a second study, on T cells of mothers and their children.

Material: blood. The receptors come from a woman between 40 and 50 years old in good health. Each CDR3 is given with its conserved first and last residue. A D gene is named only where the DNA matches it firmly. Where a row states a size, it is once, few, many or the class of an expanded clone; other rows omit it.

j_call v_call d_call clone_size cdr3_aa cdr3_nt
TRBJ1-2 TRBV11-2 - - CASSSFGRGSERGYTF TGTGCCAGCAGCTCCTTTGGACGGGGAAGCGAGAGGGGCTACACCTTC
TRBJ1-4 TRBV12-3/TRBV12-4 - few CARGDATNEKLFF TGTGCCAGGGGAGATGCAACTAATGAAAAACTGTTTTTT
TRBJ2-5 TRBV5-1 - - CASSLQNLKETQYF TGCGCCAGCAGCTTGCAGAACCTAAAAGAGACCCAGTACTTC
TRBJ2-1 TRBV7-8 - - CASSSHGEQFF TGTGCCAGCAGCTCCCACGGGGAGCAGTTCTTC
TRBJ2-7 TRBV7-9 - once CASSSPSGEISYEQYF TGTGCCAGCAGCTCCCCTTCCGGGGAGATATCCTACGAGCAGTACTTC
TRBJ2-7 TRBV29-1 TRBD2 - CSVESGGTYEQYF TGCAGCGTTGAAAGCGGGGGGACCTACGAGCAGTACTTC
TRBJ1-1 TRBV29-1 TRBD1 - CSAWGQMNTEAFF TGCAGCGCTTGGGGACAGATGAACACTGAAGCTTTCTTT
TRBJ1-2 TRBV6-1 - few CASSGWGREHGYTF TGTGCCAGCAGTGGATGGGGGAGGGAACATGGCTACACCTTC
TRBJ2-7 TRBV3-1 TRBD1 - CASSTGQGYYEQYF TGTGCCAGCAGTACGGGACAGGGGTATTACGAGCAGTACTTC
TRBJ1-5 TRBV10-3 - many CAISESMGDLQDQPQHF TGTGCCATCAGTGAGTCGATGGGGGACTTGCAGGATCAGCCCCAGCATTTT